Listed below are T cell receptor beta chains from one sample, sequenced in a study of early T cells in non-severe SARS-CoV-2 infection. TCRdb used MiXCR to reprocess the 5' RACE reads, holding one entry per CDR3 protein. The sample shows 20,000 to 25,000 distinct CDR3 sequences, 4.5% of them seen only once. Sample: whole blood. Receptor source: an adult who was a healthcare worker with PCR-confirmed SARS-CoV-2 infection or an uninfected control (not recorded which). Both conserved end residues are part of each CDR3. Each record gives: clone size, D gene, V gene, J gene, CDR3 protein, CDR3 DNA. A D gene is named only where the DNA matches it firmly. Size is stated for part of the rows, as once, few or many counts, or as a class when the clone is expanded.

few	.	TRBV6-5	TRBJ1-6	CASRTIQGAPLHF	TGTGCCAGCAGAACCATACAGGGAGCGCCCCTCCACTTT
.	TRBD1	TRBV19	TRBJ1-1	CASSIYQGVNTEAFF	TGTGCCAGTAGTATATACCAGGGGGTGAACACTGAAGCTTTCTTT
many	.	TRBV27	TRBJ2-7	CASSSGQKISYEQYF	TGTGCCAGCAGTTCCGGACAGAAAATCTCCTACGAGCAGTACTTC
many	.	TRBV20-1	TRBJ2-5	CSARGWANPETQYF	TGCAGTGCTAGAGGTTGGGCGAACCCAGAGACCCAGTACTTC
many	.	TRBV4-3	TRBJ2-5	CASSQDARGRSRGETQYF	TGCGCCAGCAGCCAAGACGCACGCGGGCGATCGAGGGGAGAGACCCAGTACTTC
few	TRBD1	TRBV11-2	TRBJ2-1	CASSLDFGGQVKFF	TGTGCCAGCAGCTTAGATTTTGGCGGACAGGTCAAGTTCTTC
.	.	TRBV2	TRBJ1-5	CASSLGTVTQHF	TGTGCCAGCAGTCTGGGTACCGTGACCCAGCATTTT
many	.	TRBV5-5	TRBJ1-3	CASSLTGMVDTIYF	TGTGCCAGCAGCTTGACAGGGATGGTGGACACCATATATTTT
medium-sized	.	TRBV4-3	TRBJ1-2	CASSQDSLGQYYGYTF	TGCGCCAGCAGCCAAGATTCGTTGGGGCAGTACTATGGCTACACCTTC
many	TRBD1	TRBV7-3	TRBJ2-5	CASSAGTGGIAPYQETQYF	TGTGCCAGCAGCGCCGGGACAGGGGGGATTGCTCCGTACCAAGAGACCCAGTACTTC
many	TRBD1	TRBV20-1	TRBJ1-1	CSAGDRGWNTEAFF	TGCAGTGCTGGGGACAGGGGGTGGAACACTGAAGCTTTCTTT
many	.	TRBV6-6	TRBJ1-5	CASAPGVLFVQPQHF	TGTGCCAGCGCCCCTGGGGTTTTATTTGTTCAGCCCCAGCATTTT
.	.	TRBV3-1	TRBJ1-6	CASSPGSDYNSPLHF	TGTGCCAGCAGCCCCGGATCAGATTATAATTCACCCCTCCACTTT